A single sample gave rise to the 10 T cell receptor beta chains below, sequenced in a study of technical replicates of blood from a few donors. Assay: immunoSEQ multiplex PCR; the TCRdb copy retains only in-frame clones and omits some. There are almost 90,000 clones in the sample; over 90% occur only once, and 0.34% lies in the top ten. Sequencing input: T cells isolated from PBMCs. The receptors were sampled from a human donor in good health.

The rearrangement uses TRBV7-2 and TRBJ1-2, with D tentatively TRBD1 (5 bases). V shed 3 bases and J shed 0 bases, with 20 bases lying between them. The germline gives CDR1 SGHTA, CDR2 FQGNSA. The CDR3 contains 18 residues. CDR3 in amino acids: CASSLHTGLRRANYGYTF. The CDR3 bases are TGTGCCAGCAGCTTGCACACAGGTCTCCGCCGAGCTAACTATGGCTACACCTTC.

The CDR3 region has the DNA TGTGCCAGCAGCAATTACGGGACTAGCGGGGGGGGGCCTTACAATGAGCAGTTCTTC. Translating gives CASSNYGTSGGGPYNEQFF. This chain uses TRBV7-9 with TRBJ2-1; the match to TRBD2 covers 16 bases. Germline CDR1 is SEHNR and CDR2 is FQNEAQ (reference sequence). CDR3 length: 19 amino acids. V lost 5 bases to trimming and J lost 4 bases; unmatched junction nucleotides: 11.

The chain joins TRBV28 to TRBJ1-2, with no clear D. The CDR3 length is 12 residues. Trimming took 5 bases from V and 14 from J, leaving 18 bases between them. CDR1 is MDHEN and CDR2 is SYDVKM in the germline V gene. The CDR3 loop reads CASSRGLYGGTF. CDR3 bases: TGTGCCAGCAGTCGCGGATTGTATGGCGGTACCTTC.

V gene TRBV9 combines with J gene TRBJ2-1; 8 bases agree with TRBD2. J lost 4 bases, V lost 3 bases, and 9 bases had no gene match. The CDR3 extends over 16 amino acids. Germline CDR1 SGDLS, CDR2 YYNGEE. The CDR3 DNA follows: TGTGCCAGCAGCGGACTTAGCGGGGTCGCTTACAATGAGCAGTTCTTC. It is translated as CASSGLSGVAYNEQFF.

J is TRBJ1-5 and V is TRBV19, with D unclear. Germline V gives CDR1 LNHDA, CDR2 SQIVND (reference sequence). The V gene lost 3 bases and the J gene lost 1 base, with 13 bases spanning the gap. This CDR3 comprises 16 residues. The CDR3 DNA reads TGTGCCAGTAGTATTATCGCCGGAGCGAGCAATCAGCCCCAGCATTTT. It specifies CASSIIAGASNQPQHF.

V gene TRBV19 combines with J gene TRBJ1-1, with D possibly TRBD1 on 5 matching bases. The CDR3 covers 13 residues. Germline V gene sequence: CDR1 LNHDA, CDR2 SQIVND (reference sequence). The V end lost 2 bases, the J end lost 5 bases, and 9 bases lay between the germline ends. The CDR3 bases are TGTGCCAGTAGTATACAGGGTAAGACTGAAGCTTTCTTT. It specifies CASSIQGKTEAFF.

The V gene is TRBV7-2, the J gene TRBJ2-7; TRBD1 agrees at 9 bases. The CDR3 is made up of 15 amino acids. Unmatched junction bases numbered 7, after V lost 2 bases and J lost 5 bases. The germline V gene encodes CDR1 SGHTA and CDR2 FQGNSA. CDR3 nucleotide sequence: TGTGCCAGCAGCTTAACAGGGGGCTATCTGGACGAGCAGTACTTC. Translated, it gives CASSLTGGYLDEQYF.

This clone came up once. V gene TRBV9 combines with J gene TRBJ1-2, with D perhaps TRBD1 (6 bases). V dropped 0 bases and J dropped 3 bases, with 12 bases sitting between them. The CDR3 runs 15 residues. Germline values: CDR1 SGDLS, CDR2 YYNGEE. CDR3: CASSVGQDLDYGYTF. The CDR3, as DNA: TGTGCCAGCAGCGTAGGACAGGACCTAGACTATGGCTACACCTTC.

This sequence joins TRBV4-2 and TRBJ2-1, with 7 positions matching TRBD2. Unmatched junction bases numbered 6, after V lost 3 bases and J lost 4 bases. CDR3 length: 15 residues. Germline CDR1 and CDR2: LGHNA and YNFKEQ. The CDR3 DNA reads as TGTGCCAGCAGCCAGCAGCGGGACTTTTACAATGAGCAGTTCTTC. Its protein product is CASSQQRDFYNEQFF.

V usage is TRBV5-6 and J usage is TRBJ1-2; D is perhaps TRBD1 (5 bases). Per the germline V gene, CDR1 is SGHDT and CDR2 is YYEEEE. V was cut by 4 bases and J by 5 bases, with 12 bases left in between. This CDR3 spans 13 amino acids. The CDR3 here is CASSPSGFYGYTF. Written as DNA, the CDR3 is TGTGCCAGCAGCCCCTCAGGGTTTTATGGCTACACCTTC. The variable domain in full, completed from reference TRBV5-6 and TRBJ1-2, reads DAGVTQSPTHLIKTRGQQVTLRCSPKSGHDTVSWYQQALGQGPQFIFQYYEEEERQRGNFPDRFSGHQFPNYSSELNVNALLLGDSALYLCASSPSGFYGYTFGSGTRLTVV.